This T cell receptor beta chain was found in a study of cytomegalovirus exposure and HLA in healthy donors. Study conclusions and caveats: The study labeled more than 150 TCR beta chains cytomegalovirus-associated.

This clone has ten or more counts. Its target is unknown. PCR employed 60 Vbeta and 13 Jbeta primers. TCRdb's copy holds only in-frame clones and misses some; the assay was immunoSEQ multiplex PCR. The sample shows fewer than 150,000 clones, 70% to 80% of them seen only once. Germline CDR1 SGHTS, CDR2 YDEGEE. Trimming shortened V by 4 bases and J by 8 bases, and 19 bases separated the two germline ends. The CDR3 runs to 15 residues. This chain connects TRBV5-8 to TRBJ1-3; D is perhaps TRBD1 (5 bases). Sequencing used PBMCs. This receptor was identified in a man under 40 in good health and CMV-seronegative. CDR3 in DNA: TGTGCCAGCAGCGAAGACAGCCTGGGCCCGGACACCATATATTTT. The encoded protein is CASSEDSLGPDTIYF.